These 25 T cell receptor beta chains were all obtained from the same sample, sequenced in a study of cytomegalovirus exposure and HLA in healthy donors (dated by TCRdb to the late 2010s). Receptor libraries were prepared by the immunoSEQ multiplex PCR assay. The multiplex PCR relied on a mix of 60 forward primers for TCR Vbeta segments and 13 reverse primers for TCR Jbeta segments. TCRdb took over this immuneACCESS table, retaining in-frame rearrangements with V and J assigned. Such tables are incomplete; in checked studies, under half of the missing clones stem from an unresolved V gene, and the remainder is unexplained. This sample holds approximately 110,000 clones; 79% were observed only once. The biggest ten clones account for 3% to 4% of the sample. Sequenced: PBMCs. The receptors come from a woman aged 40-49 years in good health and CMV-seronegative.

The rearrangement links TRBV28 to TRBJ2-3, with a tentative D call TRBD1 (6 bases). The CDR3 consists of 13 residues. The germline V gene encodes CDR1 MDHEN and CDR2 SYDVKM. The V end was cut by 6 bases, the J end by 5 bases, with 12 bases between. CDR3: CASRQIGGDTQYF. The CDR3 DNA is TGTGCCAGCAGGCAGATAGGGGGAGATACGCAGTATTTT.

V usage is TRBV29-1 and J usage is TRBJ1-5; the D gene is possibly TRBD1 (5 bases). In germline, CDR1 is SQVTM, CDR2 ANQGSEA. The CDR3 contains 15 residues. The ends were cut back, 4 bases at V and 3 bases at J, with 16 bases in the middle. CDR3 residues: CSVAVGQGLNQPQHF. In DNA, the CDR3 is TGCAGCGTTGCTGTGGGGCAGGGACTCAATCAGCCCCAGCATTTT.

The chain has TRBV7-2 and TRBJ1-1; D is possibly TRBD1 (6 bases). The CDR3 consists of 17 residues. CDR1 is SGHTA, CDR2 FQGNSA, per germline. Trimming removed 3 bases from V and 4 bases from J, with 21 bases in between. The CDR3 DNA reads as TGTGCCAGCAGCTTTAGGGAAGCATGGGGGCACGGCACTGAAGCTTTCTTT. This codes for CASSFREAWGHGTEAFF.

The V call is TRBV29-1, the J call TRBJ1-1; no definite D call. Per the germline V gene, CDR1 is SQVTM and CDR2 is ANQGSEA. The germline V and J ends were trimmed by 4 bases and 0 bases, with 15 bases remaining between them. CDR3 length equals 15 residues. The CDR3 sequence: CSVANHGDLNTEAFF. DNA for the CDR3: TGCAGCGTTGCTAACCATGGAGACTTGAACACTGAAGCTTTCTTT.

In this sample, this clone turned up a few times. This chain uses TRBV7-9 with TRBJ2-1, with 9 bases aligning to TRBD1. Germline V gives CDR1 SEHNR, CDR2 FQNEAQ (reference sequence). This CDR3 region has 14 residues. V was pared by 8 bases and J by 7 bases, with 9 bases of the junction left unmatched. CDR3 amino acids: CASAKTGGGNEQFF. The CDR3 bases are TGTGCCAGCGCTAAGACAGGGGGAGGAAATGAGCAGTTCTTC.

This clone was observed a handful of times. Here the CDR3 DNA reads TGTGCCAGCAGCTTAGACGACAACACGCAGTATTTT. As protein: CASSLDDNTQYF. The V and J genes are TRBV7-2 and TRBJ2-3; D remains unclear. The CDR3 consists of 12 residues. CDR1 SGHTA and CDR2 FQGNSA come from the germline V gene. Trimming took off 1 base at V and 9 bases at J, with 8 bases between the two ends.

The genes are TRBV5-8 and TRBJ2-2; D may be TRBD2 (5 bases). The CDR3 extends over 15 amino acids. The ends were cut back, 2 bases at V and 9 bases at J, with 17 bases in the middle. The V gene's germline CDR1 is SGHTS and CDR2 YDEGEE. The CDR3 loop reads CASSFTQLGTRELFF. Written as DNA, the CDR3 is TGTGCCAGCAGCTTTACTCAACTAGGTACCCGGGAGCTGTTTTTT.

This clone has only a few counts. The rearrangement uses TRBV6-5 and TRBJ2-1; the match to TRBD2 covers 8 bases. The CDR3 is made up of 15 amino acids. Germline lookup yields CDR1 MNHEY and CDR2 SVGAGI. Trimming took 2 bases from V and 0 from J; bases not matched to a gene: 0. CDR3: CASSYAGGSYNEQFF. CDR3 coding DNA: TGTGCCAGCAGTTACGCGGGGGGCTCCTACAATGAGCAGTTCTTC.

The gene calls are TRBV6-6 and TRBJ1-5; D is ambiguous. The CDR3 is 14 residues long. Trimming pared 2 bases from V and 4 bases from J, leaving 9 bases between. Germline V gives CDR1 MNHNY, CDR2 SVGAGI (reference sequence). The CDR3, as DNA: TGTGCCAGCAGTTACAGAGGAGGTAATCAGCCCCAGCATTTT. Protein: CASSYRGGNQPQHF.

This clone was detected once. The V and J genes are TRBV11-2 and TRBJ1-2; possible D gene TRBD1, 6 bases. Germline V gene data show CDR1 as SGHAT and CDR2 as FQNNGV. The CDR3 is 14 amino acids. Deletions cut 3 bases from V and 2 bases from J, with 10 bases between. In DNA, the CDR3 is TGTGCCAGCAGCTTTTCTACAGGGAACTATGGCTACACCTTC. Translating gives CASSFSTGNYGYTF.

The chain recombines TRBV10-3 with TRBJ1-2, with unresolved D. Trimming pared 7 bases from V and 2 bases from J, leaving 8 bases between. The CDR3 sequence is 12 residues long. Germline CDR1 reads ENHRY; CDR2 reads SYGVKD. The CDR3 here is CAITRGNYGYTF. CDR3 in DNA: TGTGCCATCACCAGAGGGAACTATGGCTACACCTTC.

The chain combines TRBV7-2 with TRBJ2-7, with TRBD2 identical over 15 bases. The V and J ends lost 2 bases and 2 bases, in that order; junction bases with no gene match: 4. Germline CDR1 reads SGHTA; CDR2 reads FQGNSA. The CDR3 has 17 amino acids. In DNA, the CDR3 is TGTGCCAGCAGCTTAATACGGACTAGCGGGAGGGCCTACGAGCAGTACTTC. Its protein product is CASSLIRTSGRAYEQYF.

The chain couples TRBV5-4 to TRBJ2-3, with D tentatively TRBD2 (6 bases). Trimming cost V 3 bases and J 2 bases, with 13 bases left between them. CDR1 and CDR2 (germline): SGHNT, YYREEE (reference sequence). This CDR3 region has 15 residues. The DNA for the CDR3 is TGTGCCAGCAGCTCGGGACTGTCCCCCACAGATACGCAGTATTTT. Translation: CASSSGLSPTDTQYF.

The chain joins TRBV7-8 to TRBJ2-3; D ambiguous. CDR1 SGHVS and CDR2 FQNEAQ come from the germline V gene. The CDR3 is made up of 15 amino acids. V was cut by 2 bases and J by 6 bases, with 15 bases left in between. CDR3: CASSLPPPQMDTQYF. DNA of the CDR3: TGTGCCAGCAGCTTACCACCCCCCCAGATGGATACGCAGTATTTT.

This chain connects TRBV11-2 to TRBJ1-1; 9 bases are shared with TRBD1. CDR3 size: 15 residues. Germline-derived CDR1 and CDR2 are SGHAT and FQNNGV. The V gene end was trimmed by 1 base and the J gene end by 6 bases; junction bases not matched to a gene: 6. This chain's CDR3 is CASSLATGGSAEAFF. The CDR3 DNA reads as TGTGCCAGCAGCTTAGCCACAGGGGGCAGCGCTGAAGCTTTCTTT.

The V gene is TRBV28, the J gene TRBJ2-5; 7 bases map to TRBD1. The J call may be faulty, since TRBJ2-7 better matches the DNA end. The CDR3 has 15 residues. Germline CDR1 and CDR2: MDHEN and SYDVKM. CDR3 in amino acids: CASSSATGTFYEQYF. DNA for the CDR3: TGTGCCAGCAGTTCCGCGACAGGGACCTTCTACGAGCAGTACTTC.

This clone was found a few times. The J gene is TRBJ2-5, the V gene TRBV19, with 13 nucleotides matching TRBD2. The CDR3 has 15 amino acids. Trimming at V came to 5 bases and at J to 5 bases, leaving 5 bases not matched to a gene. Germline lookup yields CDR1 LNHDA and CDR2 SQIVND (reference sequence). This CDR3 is CASSAGLAGEETQYF. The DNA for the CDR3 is TGTGCCAGTAGTGCCGGACTAGCGGGAGAGGAGACCCAGTACTTC.

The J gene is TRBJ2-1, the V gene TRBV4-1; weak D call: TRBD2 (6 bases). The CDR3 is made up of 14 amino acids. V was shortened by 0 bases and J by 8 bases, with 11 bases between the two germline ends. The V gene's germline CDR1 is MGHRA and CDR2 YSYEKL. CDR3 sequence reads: CASSQETRRHEQFF. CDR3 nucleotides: TGCGCCAGCAGCCAAGAGACTAGGCGGCATGAGCAGTTCTTC.

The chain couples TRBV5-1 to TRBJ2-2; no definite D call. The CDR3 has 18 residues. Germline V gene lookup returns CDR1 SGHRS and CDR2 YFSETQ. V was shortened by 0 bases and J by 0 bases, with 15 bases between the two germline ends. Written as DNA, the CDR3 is TGCGCCAGCAGCTTGGCCGTGGGCAGAGCTACGAACACCGGGGAGCTGTTTTTT. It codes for CASSLAVGRATNTGELFF.

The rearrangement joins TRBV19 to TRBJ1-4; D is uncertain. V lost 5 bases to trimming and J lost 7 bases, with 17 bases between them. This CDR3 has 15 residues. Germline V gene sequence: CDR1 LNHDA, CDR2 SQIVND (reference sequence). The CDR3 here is CASSPLTTEGEKLFF. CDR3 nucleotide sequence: TGTGCCAGTAGTCCCTTGACTACGGAGGGTGAAAAACTGTTTTTT.

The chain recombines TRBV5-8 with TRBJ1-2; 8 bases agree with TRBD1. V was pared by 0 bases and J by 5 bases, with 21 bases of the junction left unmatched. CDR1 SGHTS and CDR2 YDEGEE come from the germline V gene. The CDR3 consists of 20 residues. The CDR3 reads CASSLGPWGTGSLDRYGYTF. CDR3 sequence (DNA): TGTGCCAGCAGCTTGGGCCCCTGGGGGACAGGTTCTCTCGATCGTTATGGCTACACCTTC.

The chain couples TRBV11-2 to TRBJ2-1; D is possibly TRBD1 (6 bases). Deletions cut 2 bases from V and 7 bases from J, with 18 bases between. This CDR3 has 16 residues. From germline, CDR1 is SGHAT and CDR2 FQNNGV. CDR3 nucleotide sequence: TGTGCCAGCAGCTTACCAGGGGCCCCTAGGGGGAATGAGCAGTTCTTC. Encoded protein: CASSLPGAPRGNEQFF.

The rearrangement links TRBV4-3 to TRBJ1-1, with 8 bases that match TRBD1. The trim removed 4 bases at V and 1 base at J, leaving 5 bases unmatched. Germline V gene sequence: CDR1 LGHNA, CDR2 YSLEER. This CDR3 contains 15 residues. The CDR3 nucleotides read TGCGCCAGCAGCCTGGGAGGACAGGGGAACACTGAAGCTTTCTTT. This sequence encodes CASSLGGQGNTEAFF.

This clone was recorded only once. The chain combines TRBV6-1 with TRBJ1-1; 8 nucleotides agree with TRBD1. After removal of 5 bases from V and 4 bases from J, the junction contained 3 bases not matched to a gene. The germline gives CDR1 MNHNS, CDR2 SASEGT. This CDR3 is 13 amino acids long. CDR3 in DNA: TGTGCCAGCAGTAAAGACAGGGGCACTGAAGCTTTCTTT. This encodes CASSKDRGTEAFF.

CDR3 in DNA: TGTGCCAGCAGCCCGACAGGGGTTAATGAAAAACTGTTTTTT. Translation gives CASSPTGVNEKLFF. J is TRBJ1-4 and V is TRBV13; the match to TRBD1 covers 8 bases. Per the germline V gene, CDR1 is PRHDT and CDR2 is FYEKMQ (reference sequence). The CDR3 runs 14 residues. V gave up 5 bases and J gave up 4 bases; unmatched junction bases: 3.